Listed below are T cell receptor beta chains from one sample, sequenced in a study of shared clonotypes between healthy human individuals. Data came from immunoSEQ multiplex PCR; TCRdb stores just in-frame clones and leaves some out. The sample carries some 500,000 clones, roughly 95% recorded once. Sequencing used naive CD4+ T cells sorted from blood. Receptors were obtained from a woman in her 30s in good health. Each CDR3 is given with its conserved first and last residue. A D gene is named only where the DNA matches it firmly. Clone size is given for some rows only: seen once, a few or many times, or a class if the clone is expanded.

NA,NA,TRBJ2-7,TRBV28,TGTGCCAGCAGTCTGACGGGGAGCTACGAGCAGTACTTC,CASSLTGSYEQYF
NA,NA,TRBJ2-7,TRBV7-6,TGTGCCAGCAGCCCGGGACATAACTACGAGCAGTACTTC,CASSPGHNYEQYF
NA,NA,TRBJ2-1,TRBV18,TGTGCCAGCTCACCGGGGGGAAAGCAGTTCTTC,CASSPGGKQFF
NA,NA,TRBJ2-2,TRBV11-2,TGTGCCAGCAGCGCCTACATAGCGAACACCGGGGAGCTGTTTTTT,CASSAYIANTGELFF
NA,TRBD2,TRBJ2-2,TRBV5-8,TGTGCCAGCAGCTTGGTGGGTAGCGGGAGCCACACCGGGGAGCTGTTTTTT,CASSLVGSGSHTGELFF
once,NA,TRBJ1-2,TRBV28,TGTGCCAGCAGCCGCCCACGGCCCTATGGCTACACCTTC,CASSRPRPYGYTF
NA,NA,TRBJ2-3,TRBV7-9,TGTGCCAGCAGCACCTTCACTGCAGATACGCAGTATTTT,CASSTFTADTQYF
NA,TRBD1,TRBJ1-5,TRBV6-6,TGTGCCAGCAGTGGCCGACAGGGGGATAGCAATCAGCCCCAGCATTTT,CASSGRQGDSNQPQHF
NA,TRBD1,TRBJ1-2,TRBV27,TGTGCCAGCAGTCTCAGGGGGCGCAATGGCTACACCTTC,CASSLRGRNGYTF
NA,TRBD2,TRBJ2-7,TRBV5-1,TGCGCCAGCAGCCCCCTGGGCAGCGGGAGCTCCTACGAGCAGTACTTC,CASSPLGSGSSYEQYF
NA,TRBD1,TRBJ1-2,TRBV30,TGTGCCTGGTTTCAGGGGGCGATGGGATATGGCTACACCTTC,CAWFQGAMGYGYTF
once,TRBD1,TRBJ2-7,TRBV7-6,TGTGCCAGCAGCTTTGGTTCTCCGGGACAGGGGCTAGGGGAGCAGTACTTC,CASSFGSPGQGLGEQYF
once,NA,TRBJ2-7,TRBV28,TGTGCCAGCAGTATCCCTACCCTATACGAGCAGTACTTC,CASSIPTLYEQYF
NA,TRBD1,TRBJ2-1,TRBV6-5,TGTGCCAGCAGCCAGACAGGGGAAACCTACAATGAGCAGTTCTTC,CASSQTGETYNEQFF
NA,NA,TRBJ2-1,TRBV19,TGTGCCAGTAGTCGTCAGGGCACAGGTATGGGCAATGAGCAGTTCTTC,CASSRQGTGMGNEQFF